The 27 T cell receptor beta chains listed next were all sequenced from one sample in a study of cytomegalovirus exposure and HLA in healthy donors. Data came from immunoSEQ multiplex PCR; TCRdb stores just in-frame clones and leaves some out. The data hold about 160,000 clones, with roughly 90% observed a single time. Sequencing used PBMCs. The receptor source for this set is a woman under 30 in good health and CMV-seronegative.

This chain links TRBV6-1 with TRBJ2-7, with D possibly matching TRBD2 (7 bases). The CDR3 sequence is 14 residues long. Germline assignment: CDR1 MNHNS and CDR2 SASEGT. Trimming pared 2 bases from V and 6 bases from J, leaving 14 bases between. The CDR3 reads CASSEINREGEQYF. The CDR3 nucleotides are TGTGCCAGCAGTGAAATTAACAGGGAGGGCGAGCAGTACTTC.

The V and J genes are TRBV5-8 and TRBJ2-5, with a weak D call TRBD2 (5 bases). Germline-derived CDR1 and CDR2 are SGHTS and YDEGEE. CDR3 size: 14 residues. Trimming removed 4 bases from V and 2 bases from J, with 12 bases in between. CDR3 DNA: TGTGCCAGCAGCCCCCTCGAGGGACAAGAGACCCAGTACTTC. Its protein is CASSPLEGQETQYF.

Here the CDR3 DNA reads TGCGCCAGCAGCTTTAAGAACACTGAAGCTTTCTTT. Its protein product is CASSFKNTEAFF. The chain has TRBV5-1 and TRBJ1-1, with D uncertain. Germline loops: CDR1 SGHRS, CDR2 YFSETQ. The V and J ends lost 2 bases and 1 base respectively, with 3 bases between them. The CDR3 totals 12 residues.

This chain links TRBV6-1 with TRBJ2-2, with a possible D match to TRBD1 (5 bases). V was shortened by 2 bases and J by 0 bases, with 10 bases between the two germline ends. The germline V gene has CDR1 MNHNS and CDR2 SASEGT. The CDR3 contains 16 residues. CDR3 protein: CASSEFPGPNTGELFF. CDR3 sequence (DNA): TGTGCCAGCAGTGAATTTCCAGGGCCGAACACCGGGGAGCTGTTTTTT.

The CDR3 spells CAISDQTGADTEAFF. CDR3 DNA: TGTGCCATCAGTGACCAAACAGGGGCGGATACTGAAGCTTTCTTT. The chain employs TRBV10-3 and TRBJ1-1, with TRBD1 matching 7 bases. J was trimmed by 5 bases and V by 3 bases; bases with no gene match: 9. Germline lookup yields CDR1 ENHRY and CDR2 SYGVKD. This CDR3 region has 15 residues.

The J gene is TRBJ2-2, the V gene TRBV11-2; perhaps TRBD1 as D (6 bases). V was trimmed by 1 base and J by 5 bases, leaving 11 bases between them. The length of the CDR3 is 15 residues. Germline V gives CDR1 SGHAT, CDR2 FQNNGV. CDR3 in amino acids: CASSLGSGATGELFF. The DNA of the CDR3 is TGTGCCAGCAGCTTAGGTTCAGGGGCAACCGGGGAGCTGTTTTTT.

The V and J genes are TRBV4-1 and TRBJ2-7, with D tentatively TRBD2 (5 bases). This CDR3 spans 16 amino acids. V lost 2 bases and J 1 base, leaving 15 bases between the germline ends. CDR1 is MGHRA, CDR2 YSYEKL, per germline. CDR3 bases: TGCGCCAGCAGCCAATTAGGAGGACGGGGATCCTACGAGCAGTACTTC. This codes for CASSQLGGRGSYEQYF.

This clone was detected only once. The chain joins TRBV6-5 to TRBJ1-1; D may be TRBD1 (5 bases). The CDR3 contains 14 residues. Germline CDR1 MNHEY, CDR2 SVGAGI. Trimming shortened V by 2 bases and J by 0 bases, and 7 bases separated the two germline ends. The CDR3 coding sequence is TGTGCCAGCAGTTACAGGGGCATGAACACTGAAGCTTTCTTT. It codes for CASSYRGMNTEAFF.

This clone showed up just once. CDR3 sequence reads: CASSEQGAGNEQFF. The CDR3 DNA follows: TGTGCCAGCTCAGAACAGGGGGCGGGTAATGAGCAGTTCTTC. The rearrangement links TRBV11-3 to TRBJ2-1; 9 nucleotides agree with TRBD1. Per germline, CDR1 SGHNT and CDR2 YENEEA. The V and J ends lost 8 bases and 7 bases, in that order; junction bases with no gene match: 9. This CDR3 has 14 residues.

This clone was picked up a small number of times. The chain links TRBV25-1 to TRBJ2-7, with a tentative D call TRBD1 (5 bases). V was shortened by 1 base and J by 5 bases, with 6 bases between the two germline ends. The CDR3 is 12 amino acids. Germline V gives CDR1 MGHDK, CDR2 SYGVNS. CDR3 sequence reads: CASSESTDEQYF. The CDR3, as DNA: TGTGCCAGCAGTGAATCGACAGACGAGCAGTACTTC.

The chain combines TRBV19 with TRBJ2-1, with D possibly TRBD2 on 5 matching bases. The V end lost 3 bases, the J end lost 5 bases, and 11 bases lay between the germline ends. The CDR3 length is 14 residues. Per the germline V gene, CDR1 is LNHDA and CDR2 is SQIVND (reference sequence). The CDR3 sequence: CASSMAAGNNEQFF. The CDR3 bases are TGTGCCAGTAGTATGGCGGCGGGTAACAATGAGCAGTTCTTC.

This chain links TRBV27 with TRBJ1-2, with 9 bases identical to TRBD1. CDR1 MNHEY and CDR2 SMNVEV come from the germline V gene (reference sequence). J lost 4 bases, V lost 6 bases, and 6 bases had no gene match. The CDR3 has 14 residues. This chain's CDR3 is CASSYRGRSYGYTF. The CDR3 DNA sequence: TGTGCCAGCAGCTACAGGGGGCGAAGCTATGGCTACACCTTC.

The CDR3 sequence is CASSQDWDSGNEQFF. CDR3 bases: TGCGCCAGCAGCCAAGATTGGGATAGCGGCAATGAGCAGTTCTTC. This chain uses TRBV4-3 with TRBJ2-1; a weak D match, TRBD2 (6 bases). The CDR3 length is 15 residues. Germline values: CDR1 LGHNA, CDR2 YSLEER. The V and J ends lost 0 bases and 6 bases respectively, with 12 bases between them.

The gene calls are TRBV27 and TRBJ1-5; 7 bases align to TRBD1. The CDR3 is 14 amino acids. CDR1 MNHEY and CDR2 SMNVEV come from the germline V gene (reference sequence). Trimming cost V 5 bases and J 7 bases; bases outside gene matches: 8. CDR3 sequence: CASSLYRGGQPQHF. CDR3 coding DNA: TGTGCCAGCAGTCTATACAGGGGCGGGCAGCCCCAGCATTTT.

The rearrangement joins TRBV6-1 to TRBJ2-5, with unresolved D. Germline CDR1 reads MNHNS; CDR2 reads SASEGT. The CDR3 runs 11 residues. With 5 bases removed from V and 7 bases from J, the gap between germline ends came to 8 bases. The CDR3 loop reads CASSPIGTQYF. CDR3 bases: TGTGCCAGCAGTCCGATCGGGACCCAGTACTTC.

This chain connects TRBV4-1 to TRBJ2-2; D is undetermined. The CDR3 is 16 residues long. Trimming removed 1 base at V and 3 bases at J, with 12 bases between. Germline V lookup: CDR1 MGHRA, CDR2 YSYEKL. The CDR3 is CASSQAAQTYTGELFF. As DNA, the CDR3 is TGCGCCAGCAGCCAAGCCGCACAGACCTACACCGGGGAGCTGTTTTTT.

J is TRBJ2-1 and V is TRBV9; perhaps TRBD1 as D (6 bases). This CDR3 is built from 16 residues. Trimming stripped 4 bases from V and 7 bases from J, with 21 bases between. Germline loops: CDR1 SGDLS, CDR2 YYNGEE. CDR3 amino acids: CASSSPQGVWENEQFF. CDR3 in DNA: TGTGCCAGCAGCTCCCCACAGGGAGTATGGGAGAATGAGCAGTTCTTC.

The chain carries TRBV5-4 and TRBJ2-2; D not certain. CDR1 and CDR2 from the germline V gene are SGHNT and YYREEE (reference sequence). CDR3 length: 15 amino acids. V was shortened by 3 bases and J by 4 bases, with 13 bases between the two germline ends. The CDR3 region is CASSSDPGATGELFF. The CDR3 nucleotides read TGTGCCAGCAGCTCCGACCCCGGAGCCACCGGGGAGCTGTTTTTT. Full variable domain (remainder filled in from reference TRBV5-4 and TRBJ2-2): ETGVTQSPTHLIKTRGQQVTLRCSSQSGHNTVSWYQQALGQGPQFIFQYYREEENGRGNFPPRFSGLQFPNYSSELNVNALELDDSALYLCASSSDPGATGELFFGEGSRLTVL.

The chain links TRBV9 to TRBJ1-2, with D maybe TRBD1 (5 bases). The length of the CDR3 is 13 residues. Per germline, CDR1 SGDLS and CDR2 YYNGEE. V was clipped by 5 bases and J by 7 bases, with 15 bases between them. CDR3 sequence: CASRGEGKGGYTF. In nucleotides, the CDR3 is TGTGCCAGCAGGGGGGAGGGAAAGGGTGGCTACACCTTC.

This chain joins TRBV5-1 and TRBJ1-1, with D perhaps matching TRBD1 (5 bases). The CDR3 is made up of 13 amino acids. Trimming removed 0 bases at V and 4 bases at J, with 7 bases between. From germline, CDR1 is SGHRS and CDR2 YFSETQ. CDR3 sequence (DNA): TGCGCCAGCAGCTTGGACGGGGGCACTGAAGCTTTCTTT. Protein: CASSLDGGTEAFF.

The gene calls are TRBV15 and TRBJ1-5; D possibly corresponds to TRBD1 (6 bases). V shed 2 bases and J shed 6 bases, with 29 bases lying between them. The CDR3 length is 20 residues. Germline CDR1 reads LNHNV; CDR2 reads YYDKDF (reference sequence). CDR3 protein: CATSRSPGGRKPCCGQPQHF. The DNA of the CDR3 is TGTGCCACCAGCAGATCCCCGGGGGGGCGGAAGCCCTGCTGCGGTCAGCCCCAGCATTTT. The entire variable domain, with the rest obtained from reference TRBV15 and TRBJ1-5, is as follows: DAMVIQNPRYQVTQFGKPVTLSCSQTLNHNVMYWYQQKSSQAPKLLFHYYDKDFNNEADTPDNFQSRRPNTSFCFLDIRSPGLGDTAMYLCATSRSPGGRKPCCGQPQHFGDGTRLSIL.

This clone occurred once. J is TRBJ2-1 and V is TRBV28; D perhaps matches TRBD2 (6 bases). Germline V gives CDR1 MDHEN, CDR2 SYDVKM. The V end lost 5 bases, the J end lost 7 bases, and 15 bases lay between the germline ends. The CDR3 sequence is 14 residues long. CDR3 DNA: TGTGCCAGCAGTACTCGTTGGAGCGGGAATGAGCAGTTCTTC. This translates into CASSTRWSGNEQFF.

This chain joins TRBV27 and TRBJ2-7; unclear D gene. The germline V and J ends were trimmed by 5 bases and 2 bases, with 4 bases remaining between them. The CDR3 runs to 11 residues. Germline V gene sequence: CDR1 MNHEY, CDR2 SMNVEV (reference sequence). The CDR3 DNA follows: TGTGCCAGCAGTACGGCCTACGAGCAGTACTTC. This encodes CASSTAYEQYF.

V usage is TRBV4-3 and J usage is TRBJ2-1; no reliable D call. Trimming shortened V by 0 bases and J by 0 bases, and 18 bases separated the two germline ends. The CDR3 covers 19 residues. From germline, CDR1 is LGHNA and CDR2 YSLEER. The CDR3 sequence: CASSQDAPSTPSSYNEQFF. CDR3 nucleotides: TGCGCCAGCAGCCAAGATGCCCCCTCTACTCCTAGCTCCTACAATGAGCAGTTCTTC.

This chain connects TRBV30 to TRBJ1-1, with 7 positions matching TRBD1. Looked up from germline, CDR1 is GTSNPN and CDR2 is SVGIG (reference sequence). The trim removed 2 bases at V and 5 bases at J, leaving 14 bases unmatched. This CDR3 contains 16 residues. The CDR3 loop reads CAWSRKGAPRGTEAFF. The CDR3 nucleotides are TGTGCCTGGAGTCGAAAGGGGGCGCCGAGGGGGACTGAAGCTTTCTTT. The entire variable domain, with the rest obtained from reference TRBV30 and TRBJ1-1, is as follows: SQTIHQWPATLVQPVGSPLSLECTVEGTSNPNLYWYRQAAGRGLQLLFYSVGIGQISSEVPQNLSASRPQDRQFILSSKKLLLSDSGFYLCAWSRKGAPRGTEAFFGQGTRLTVV.

V and J are TRBV5-6 and TRBJ1-5; D is perhaps TRBD1 (6 bases). With 3 bases removed from V and 5 bases from J, the gap between germline ends came to 18 bases. The germline V gene has CDR1 SGHDT and CDR2 YYEEEE. The CDR3 length is 16 residues. CDR3 DNA: TGTGCCAGCAGCTGGGGCCAGGGGATGAACGATCAGCCCCAGCATTTT. Its protein is CASSWGQGMNDQPQHF.

This CDR3 is CASWGQGASGANVLTF. CDR3 sequence (DNA): TGTGCCAGTTGGGGACAGGGGGCCTCTGGGGCCAACGTCCTGACTTTC. This rearrangement joins TRBV9 to TRBJ2-6, with 12 bases matching TRBD1. This CDR3 has 16 residues. Germline lookup yields CDR1 SGDLS and CDR2 YYNGEE. Losses at the gene ends were 8 bases for V and 0 bases for J; bases not matched to a gene: 3.